Listed below are T cell receptor beta chains from one sample, sequenced in a study of cytomegalovirus exposure and HLA in healthy donors. The assay was immunoSEQ multiplex PCR, and TCRdb's table has in-frame clones only and misses some. This repertoire shows approximately 160,000 clones, 86% found once; its top ten account for approximately 2.2%. The material sequenced was PBMCs. The receptors stem from a woman in her late teens or twenties in good health and CMV-seronegative. The CDR3 runs from the conserved cysteine through the conserved F or W. D genes are given only for firm matches. Some rows mark clone size as missing; the rest say once, few, many or name a class of expanded clone.

>TRBJ1-4|TRBV5-6|TRBD1|.
CASSLRQGANQIEKLFF
TGTGCCAGCAGCTTAAGACAGGGGGCGAACCAAATTGAAAAACTGTTTTTT
>TRBJ2-7|TRBV6-5|.|once
CASSYSFTGNEQYF
TGTGCCAGCAGTTACTCCTTCACAGGGAACGAGCAGTACTTC
>TRBJ2-7|TRBV5-4|TRBD2|.
CASSLELADSYEQYF
TGTGCCAGCAGCTTGGAGCTAGCGGATTCCTACGAGCAGTACTTC
>TRBJ2-3|TRBV28|TRBD2|.
CASSRTSGMGTQYF
TGTGCCAGCAGCCGGACTAGCGGGATGGGGACGCAGTATTTT
>TRBJ2-7|TRBV28|TRBD1|.
CASSPQDRDSYEQYF
TGTGCCAGCAGTCCCCAAGACAGGGATTCCTACGAGCAGTACTTC
>TRBJ1-2|TRBV28|.|.
CASSSVGGAPRRGYGYTF
TGTGCCAGCAGTTCCGTGGGGGGGGCCCCTAGGCGTGGCTATGGCTACACCTTC
>TRBJ1-2|TRBV19|.|.
CASSIETGFYGYTF
TGTGCCAGTAGTATAGAGACAGGATTCTATGGCTACACCTTC
>TRBJ1-5|TRBV5-1|TRBD1|.
CASSLRDSRNQPQHF
TGCGCCAGCAGCCTCCGGGACAGTCGAAATCAGCCCCAGCATTTT
>TRBJ2-3|TRBV19|TRBD2|few
CASSSRGGYADTQYF
TGTGCCAGTTCTTCTCGGGGGGGCTATGCAGATACGCAGTATTTT
>TRBJ1-2|TRBV7-2|TRBD1|.
CASSFLSTGGIGYGYTF
TGTGCCAGCAGCTTCCTATCGACAGGGGGCATTGGCTATGGCTACACCTTC
>TRBJ2-4|TRBV7-9|TRBD2|.
CASSLGLAANIQYF
TGTGCCAGCAGCTTAGGACTAGCGGCAAACATTCAGTACTTC
>TRBJ1-4|TRBV27|TRBD1|.
CASSAGTVVEKLFF
TGTGCCAGCAGCGCCGGGACAGTTGTAGAAAAACTGTTTTTT
>TRBJ1-1|TRBV5-4|.|.
CASRPRQISNTEAFF
TGTGCCAGCAGGCCCAGACAGATATCGAACACTGAAGCTTTCTTT
>TRBJ2-1|TRBV14|.|.
CASSQVYRNEQFF
TGTGCCAGCAGCCAAGTGTATAGAAATGAGCAGTTCTTC
>TRBJ2-1|TRBV7-2|TRBD1|once
CASSEATGGYNEQFF
TGTGCCAGCAGCGAGGCTACAGGGGGTTACAATGAGCAGTTCTTC
>TRBJ2-2|TRBV7-6|TRBD1|.
CASSERQGRNTGELFF
TGTGCCAGCAGCGAGAGACAGGGGCGTAACACCGGGGAGCTGTTTTTT